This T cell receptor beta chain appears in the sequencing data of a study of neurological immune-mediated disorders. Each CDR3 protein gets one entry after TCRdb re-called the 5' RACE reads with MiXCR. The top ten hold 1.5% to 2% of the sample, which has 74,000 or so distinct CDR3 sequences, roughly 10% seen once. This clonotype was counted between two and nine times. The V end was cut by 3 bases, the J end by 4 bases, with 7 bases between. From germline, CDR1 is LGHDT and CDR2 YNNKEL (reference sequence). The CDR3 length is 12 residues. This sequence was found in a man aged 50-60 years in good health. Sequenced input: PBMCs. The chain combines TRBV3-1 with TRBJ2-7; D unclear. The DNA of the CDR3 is TGTGCCAGCAGCCAGGAAAGATACGAGCAGTACTTC. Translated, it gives CASSQERYEQYF.